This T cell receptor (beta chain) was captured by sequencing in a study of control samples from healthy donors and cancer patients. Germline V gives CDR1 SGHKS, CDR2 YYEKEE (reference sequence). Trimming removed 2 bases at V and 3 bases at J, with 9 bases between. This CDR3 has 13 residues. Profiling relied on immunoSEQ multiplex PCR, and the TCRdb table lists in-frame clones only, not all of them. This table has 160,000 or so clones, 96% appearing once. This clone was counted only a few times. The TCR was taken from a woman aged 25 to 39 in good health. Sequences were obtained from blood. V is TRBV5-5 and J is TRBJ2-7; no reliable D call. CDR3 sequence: CASSFGSGYEQYF. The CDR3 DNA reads TGTGCCAGCAGCTTCGGGTCGGGCTACGAGCAGTACTTC.